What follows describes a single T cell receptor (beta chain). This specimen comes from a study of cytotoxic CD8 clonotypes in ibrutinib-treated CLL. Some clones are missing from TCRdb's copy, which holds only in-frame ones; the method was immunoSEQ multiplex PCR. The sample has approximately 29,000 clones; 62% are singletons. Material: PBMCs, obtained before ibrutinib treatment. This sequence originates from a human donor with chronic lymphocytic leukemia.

The CDR3 DNA is TGTGCCAGCAGTTACGGAGAGGGCACCGGGGAGCTGTTTTTT. It translates to CASSYGEGTGELFF. This chain links TRBV6-5 with TRBJ2-2; the D gene is possibly TRBD2 (5 bases). This CDR3 region has 14 residues. Trimming stripped 2 bases from V and 4 bases from J, with 8 bases between. Germline CDR1 MNHEY, CDR2 SVGAGI.